The 12 T cell receptor beta chains below all came from one sample that was sequenced in a study of response to subunit inactivated influenza vaccine. TCRdb used MiXCR to reprocess the RT-PCR reads, holding one entry per CDR3 protein. The data show 550,000 to 650,000 distinct CDR3 sequences, about 12% seen once. The specimen was PBMCs from blood, collected on the day of vaccination. These receptors were obtained from a man in his fifties who received an inactivated influenza vaccine.

This chain links TRBV6-2 or TRBV6-3 with TRBJ1-6; D is unresolved. Germline-derived CDR1 and CDR2 are MNHEY and SVGEGT. CDR3 size: 15 residues. Trimming cost V 7 bases and J 9 bases, with 19 bases left between them. CDR3 DNA sequence: TGTGCCAGCACACGTAACTCAGGATTCGGTTCACCCCTCCACTTT. Amino acids: CASTRNSGFGSPLHF.

There are a few counts of this clonotype. The chain has TRBV7-9 and TRBJ2-3, with D hard to call. The CDR3 contains 15 residues. V was trimmed by 7 bases and J by 1 base, leaving 15 bases between them. Germline V lookup: CDR1 SEHNR, CDR2 FQNEAQ (reference sequence). CDR3 sequence reads: CASNLKGFRTDTQYF. The CDR3 DNA reads as TGTGCCAGCAACCTCAAAGGCTTCCGCACAGATACGCAGTATTTT.

This clonotype was seen a handful of times. J is TRBJ2-7 and V is TRBV6-5; D gene ambiguous. This CDR3 is 15 amino acids long. Germline V gene sequence: CDR1 MNHEY, CDR2 SVGAGI. Trimming took off 0 bases at V and 0 bases at J, with 9 bases between the two ends. The CDR3 here is CASSYSLDYSYEQYF. The CDR3 bases are TGTGCCAGCAGTTACTCGCTTGATTACTCCTACGAGCAGTACTTC.

The chain is built from TRBV29-1 and TRBJ1-1; no reliable D call. This CDR3 has 12 residues. In germline, CDR1 is SQVTM, CDR2 ANQGSEA. V lost 3 bases to trimming and J lost 1 base, with 6 bases between them. CDR3 sequence reads: CSVETGNTEAFF. In nucleotides, the CDR3 is TGCAGCGTTGAGACGGGGAACACTGAAGCTTTCTTT.

The chain uses TRBV6-2 or TRBV6-3 and TRBJ2-7; D may be TRBD1 or TRBD2 (5 bases each). V lost 4 bases and J lost 7, with 17 bases in between. Germline V gene data show CDR1 as MNHEY and CDR2 as SVGEGT. The CDR3 has 14 amino acids. The CDR3: CASSFFRDEFEQYF. The CDR3 region has the DNA TGTGCCAGCAGTTTCTTCCGGGACGAATTTGAGCAGTACTTC.

This clonotype was observed at least ten times. This rearrangement joins TRBV12-3 or TRBV12-4 to TRBJ2-3; the D is unclear. V lost 7 bases and J lost 6, with 11 bases in between. The CDR3 is 12 residues long. CDR3 sequence reads: CASTPSTDTQYF. CDR3 nucleotides: TGTGCCAGCACCCCCTCGACGGATACGCAGTATTTT.

This clonotype showed up many times. V usage is TRBV2 and J usage is TRBJ2-7; 8 bases align to TRBD1. The CDR3 consists of 18 residues. V lost 3 bases, J lost 4 bases, and 17 bases stayed unmatched. Germline loops: CDR1 SNHLY, CDR2 FYNNEI. CDR3 loop: CASSDPMTGVTFGYEQYF. The CDR3, as DNA: TGTGCCAGCAGTGACCCCATGACAGGGGTGACCTTCGGGTACGAGCAGTACTTC.

In the case of this clonotype: The missing conserved phenylalanine or tryptophan at the end of this CDR3 makes a read error likely. No DNA is shown, since the ends of the CDR3 on it are uncertain; the CDR3 is the one TCRdb lists. The rearrangement uses TRBV29-1 and TRBJ2-1; the tabulated D call, TRBD2, remains unverified against the DNA. Germline V gives CDR1 SQVTM, CDR2 ANQGSEA. The CDR3 is 12 amino acids long, termini counted. CDR3 region: CSVEDGGRLRFS.

The chain's CDR3 is CASSRPDRNSPLHF. The CDR3 DNA is TGTGCCAGCAGCCGCCCGGACCGAAATTCACCCCTCCACTTT. The chain is built from TRBV11-2 and TRBJ1-6; no clear D. Germline-derived CDR1 and CDR2 are SGHAT and FQNNGV. Trimming removed 5 bases at V and 7 bases at J, with 12 bases between. The CDR3 is 14 amino acids.

This sequence joins TRBV9 and TRBJ2-2, with D maybe TRBD1 (5 bases). The germline CDR1 and CDR2 sequences are SGDLS and YYNGEE. V was clipped by 2 bases and J by 6 bases, with 11 bases between them. The CDR3 spans 14 residues. For the CDR3, the DNA is TGTGCCAGCAGCGTTTCAGGGTTGGCCGGGGAGCTGTTTTTT. Translating gives CASSVSGLAGELFF.

This clonotype occurred a few times. The gene calls are TRBV5-1 and TRBJ2-1; D not certain. This CDR3 contains 13 residues. CDR1 is SGHRS, CDR2 YFSETQ, per germline. The V and J ends lost 1 base and 8 bases respectively, with 10 bases between them. The CDR3 nucleotides are TGCGCCAGCAGCTTGTGGTCTGGGGATGAGCAGTTCTTC. Its translation: CASSLWSGDEQFF.

This clonotype was recorded at least ten times. The V call is TRBV5-1, the J call TRBJ2-5; D gene ambiguous. Germline V lookup: CDR1 SGHRS, CDR2 YFSETQ. The CDR3 runs to 15 residues. Trimming took 1 base from V and 7 from J, leaving 17 bases between them. DNA for the CDR3: TGCGCCAGCAGCTTGTCCATTGACCCTGGGGTGACCCAGTACTTC. As protein: CASSLSIDPGVTQYF.